The source of this T cell receptor beta chain is a study of blood T cells in healthy people across ages. The CDR3 contains 15 residues. Germline values: CDR1 MNHEY, CDR2 SVGAGI. On this clonotype itself: Its antigen is not known. The junction departs from germline at one end; a sequencing error may be responsible.

Regarding the study as a whole: Naive T cell percentage strongly correlated with TCR beta diversity.

Every donor gave ten milliliters of peripheral blood. Samples each had at least 5 micrograms of total RNA extracted. Combining a sample-barcoded 5' primer with a J-beta primer mix, a second PCR ran for about 7 to 12 cycles. A template-switch adaptor with 12 random nucleotides tagged each cDNA molecule. Each CDR3 protein gets one entry after TCRdb re-called the 5' RACE reads with MiXCR. The sample shows roughly 2 million distinct CDR3 sequences, just under 50% of them seen only once. Sequenced input: blood. The TCR comes from a woman aged 40 to 50 in good health. The chain is built from TRBV6-5 and TRBJ2-6; D unresolved. The CDR3 nucleotides read TGCGCCAGCAGCCCGAACTTCAATGGGGCCAACGTCCTGACTTTC. This sequence encodes CASSPNFNGANVLTF.